One and the same sample provided the 29 T cell receptor beta chains below, sequenced in a study of shared clonotypes between healthy human individuals (dated by TCRdb to the early 2020s). Library preparation employed the immunoSEQ multiplex PCR assay. What TCRdb holds here is the immuneACCESS table cut down to in-frame rearrangements. Part of the clones is not present; checked against another copy, under half of the missing clones reflect an unresolved V gene, and the others are unexplained. In all, the sample holds about 1.1 million clones, and about 72% of those were seen once. Of the sample, 0.89% is held by the ten largest clones. The sample consisted of memory CD4+ T cells from PBMCs. The cell subset or site label of this sample denotes: CD45RA-negative fraction. These receptors came from a man aged 18 to 30 in good health. Some clones in this sample may be carry-over from other donors' samples.

The genes are TRBV2 and TRBJ2-5, with unresolved D. The CDR3 loop spans 13 amino acids. CDR1 is SNHLY, CDR2 FYNNEI, per germline. The V end was cut by 6 bases, the J end by 2 bases, with 10 bases between. The CDR3 DNA follows: TGTGCCAGCAGGGAACAGCCACAAGAGACCCAGTACTTC. Its translation is CASREQPQETQYF.

V is TRBV6-1 and J is TRBJ2-7, with D maybe TRBD2 (5 bases). Trimming cost V 6 bases and J 2 bases, with 14 bases left between them. CDR3 length: 14 residues. Germline lookup yields CDR1 MNHNS and CDR2 SASEGT. In DNA form, the CDR3 reads TGTGCCAGCAGACTCAGGAGGTCCCCCTACGAGCAGTACTTC. This encodes CASRLRRSPYEQYF.

The chain uses TRBV27 and TRBJ1-2; D may be TRBD1 (6 bases). Trimming cost V 5 bases and J 4 bases, with 17 bases left between them. Germline assignment: CDR1 MNHEY and CDR2 SMNVEV (reference sequence). The CDR3 is 15 amino acids. The DNA of the CDR3 is TGTGCCAGCAGTCGGGGAGGAGGGGGGGGCTATGGCTACACCTTC. Its translation is CASSRGGGGGYGYTF.

The CDR3 spells CASSLAPGSENEQFF. The CDR3 DNA is TGCGCCAGCAGCTTGGCCCCGGGAAGCGAGAATGAGCAGTTCTTC. The V and J genes are TRBV5-1 and TRBJ2-1, with a possible D match to TRBD2 (5 bases). This CDR3 is 15 amino acids long. Between the trimmed V and J ends, which lost 0 bases and 7 bases, there was a span of 14 bases. Germline loops: CDR1 SGHRS, CDR2 YFSETQ.

This chain uses TRBV29-1 with TRBJ2-5; D not resolved. The CDR3 contains 11 residues. The germline V and J ends were trimmed by 3 bases and 2 bases, with 4 bases remaining between them. Per the germline V gene, CDR1 is SQVTM and CDR2 is ANQGSEA. CDR3 DNA: TGCAGCGTTGAGTTTCAAGAGACCCAGTACTTC. Translating gives CSVEFQETQYF.

CDR3 bases: TGCGCCAGCAGCCCCCCAGCGATAAGCTCCTACGAGCAGTACTTC. Its protein product is CASSPPAISSYEQYF. The chain uses TRBV5-1 and TRBJ2-7, with D hard to call. Germline V gives CDR1 SGHRS, CDR2 YFSETQ. The CDR3 loop spans 15 amino acids. Between the trimmed V and J ends, which lost 4 bases and 0 bases, there was a span of 14 bases.

Concerning this clone: Other nucleotide sequences from this sample produce the same CDR3. The V gene is TRBV19, the J gene TRBJ2-2; D may be TRBD2 (5 bases). The germline CDR1 and CDR2 sequences are LNHDA and SQIVND (reference sequence). The CDR3 spans 14 residues. Between the trimmed V and J ends, which lost 1 base and 4 bases, there was a span of 7 bases. CDR3 nucleotide sequence: TGTGCCAGTAGTATAGGAGGGCGCACCGGGGAGCTGTTTTTT. Protein sequence: CASSIGGRTGELFF.

Note on this clone: The same CDR3 can be traced to other DNA sequences in this sample. V and J are TRBV18 and TRBJ2-7; D gene unclear. Germline V gene sequence: CDR1 KGHSH, CDR2 LQKENI. Trimming took off 4 bases at V and 0 bases at J, with 4 bases between the two ends. The CDR3 runs 12 residues. In DNA, the CDR3 is TGTGCCAGCTCACGCGACTCCTACGAGCAGTACTTC. It translates to CASSRDSYEQYF.

V is TRBV30 and J is TRBJ2-3, with D perhaps given as TRBD1 or TRBD2 (5 bases each). Trimming took 4 bases from V and 5 from J, leaving 7 bases between them. The CDR3 runs to 11 residues. CDR1 and CDR2 (germline): GTSNPN, SVGIG (reference sequence). The CDR3 loop reads CAWMGEDTQYF. The CDR3 DNA reads as TGTGCCTGGATGGGGGAAGATACGCAGTATTTT. Based on the CDR3 plus reference TRBV30 and TRBJ2-3, the full variable domain is SQTIHQWPATLVQPVGSPLSLECTVEGTSNPNLYWYRQAAGRGLQLLFYSVGIGQISSEVPQNLSASRPQDRQFILSSKKLLLSDSGFYLCAWMGEDTQYFGPGTRLTVL.

This rearrangement joins TRBV6-5 to TRBJ1-2; D might be TRBD1 (6 bases). CDR3 length: 15 residues. V was trimmed by 5 bases and J by 5 bases, leaving 18 bases between them. In germline, CDR1 is MNHEY, CDR2 SVGAGI. This chain's CDR3 is CASSTTGNPLYGYTF. In nucleotides, the CDR3 is TGTGCCAGCAGTACCACAGGGAACCCACTTTATGGCTACACCTTC.

The chain joins TRBV2 to TRBJ2-1; TRBD2 might be the D (7 bases). The ends were cut back, 7 bases at V and 0 bases at J, with 10 bases in the middle. Germline assignment: CDR1 SNHLY and CDR2 FYNNEI. The CDR3 has 14 residues. CDR3 nucleotide sequence: TGTGCCAGCAAGGGAGGGGGCTCCTACAATGAGCAGTTCTTC. Encoded protein: CASKGGGSYNEQFF.

The V call is TRBV19, the J call TRBJ1-2; tentative D call: TRBD1 (6 bases). V was clipped by 7 bases and J by 4 bases, with 13 bases between them. CDR1 is LNHDA and CDR2 is SQIVND in the germline V gene (reference sequence). The CDR3 covers 13 residues. The CDR3 protein is CASTPQGGYGYTF. CDR3 in DNA: TGTGCCAGTACCCCACAGGGAGGCTATGGCTACACCTTC.

The chain recombines TRBV7-6 with TRBJ2-2; D is unclear. V gave up 5 bases and J gave up 4 bases, with 14 bases separating them. The CDR3 has 15 residues. Germline CDR1 reads SGHVS; CDR2 reads FNYEAQ. The CDR3: CASSRLSRPTGELFF. The CDR3 bases are TGTGCCAGCAGCCGCCTCTCGAGACCCACCGGGGAGCTGTTTTTT. Based on the CDR3 plus reference TRBV7-6 and TRBJ2-2, the full variable domain is GAGVSQSPRYKVTKRGQDVALRCDPISGHVSLYWYRQALGQGPEFLTYFNYEAQQDKSGLPNDRFSAERPEGSISTLTIQRTEQRDSAMYRCASSRLSRPTGELFFGEGSRLTVL.

J is TRBJ2-2 and V is TRBV10-3; no reliable D call. Trimming cost V 3 bases and J 6 bases, with 2 bases left between them. The length of the CDR3 is 11 residues. Germline lookup yields CDR1 ENHRY and CDR2 SYGVKD. The CDR3 sequence is CAISDSGELFF. CDR3 nucleotide sequence: TGTGCCATCAGTGATTCCGGGGAGCTGTTTTTT.

The V gene is TRBV10-3, the J gene TRBJ2-1, with 10 bases aligning to TRBD2. The V and J ends lost 7 bases and 10 bases, in that order; junction bases with no gene match: 13. CDR1 and CDR2 from the germline V gene are ENHRY and SYGVKD. The CDR3 is 15 amino acids. DNA for the CDR3: TGTGCCATCACTAGCGTGCTAGCGGGAGAACGCGAGCAGTTCTTC. It yields the protein CAITSVLAGEREQFF.

This clone has more than one count but fewer than ten. The rearrangement joins TRBV18 to TRBJ1-4; TRBD1 matches 8 bases. CDR1 and CDR2 from the germline V gene are KGHSH and LQKENI. V shed 8 bases, J shed 8 bases, and the junction held 7 bases outside the gene matches. The CDR3 is made up of 13 amino acids. CDR3 protein: CASRLGQEEKLFF. CDR3 bases: TGTGCCAGCCGACTGGGACAGGAGGAAAAACTGTTTTTT. The full variable domain, with the rest looked up from reference TRBV18 and TRBJ1-4, is NAGVMQNPRHLVRRRGQEARLRCSPMKGHSHVYWYRQLPEEGLKFMVYLQKENIIDESGMPKERFSAEFPKEGPSILRIQQVVRGDSAAYFCASRLGQEEKLFFGSGTQLSVL.

The CDR3 sequence: CASSVQPATDTQYF. The CDR3 DNA reads as TGTGCCAGCAGTGTCCAGCCCGCCACAGATACGCAGTATTTT. The chain is built from TRBV6-1 and TRBJ2-3; D is unresolved. CDR3 length: 14 residues. Germline CDR1 reads MNHNS; CDR2 reads SASEGT. V lost 4 bases, J lost 2 bases, and 10 bases lay in between.

As to this clone: The likely explanation is a read error, given a far larger clone one base away. Other nucleotide sequences in the sample specify the same CDR3. The chain recombines TRBV6-1 with TRBJ2-2; D is unclear. The V end lost 6 bases, the J end lost 3 bases, and 11 bases lay between the germline ends. CDR3 length: 14 amino acids. In germline, CDR1 is MNHNS, CDR2 SASEGT. CDR3 coding DNA: TGTGCCAGCAGGTCAGGAACGGACACCGGGGAGCTGTTTTTT. Amino acids: CASRSGTDTGELFF.

As for this clone: A much larger clone lies a single base off, so this may be a read error. The identical CDR3 is also encoded by other nucleotide sequences in the sample. V is TRBV4-3 and J is TRBJ2-5, with D maybe TRBD2 (5 bases). The CDR3 covers 13 residues. Germline CDR1 is LGHNA and CDR2 is YSLEER. V lost 0 bases to trimming and J lost 5 bases, with 7 bases between them. DNA for the CDR3: TGCGCCAGCAGCCAAGAAGGCGGGGAGACCCAGTACTTC. As protein: CASSQEGGETQYF.

Turning to this clone: Its ends do not fully match the called genes, so a read error is possible. The chain links TRBV7-9 to TRBJ1-2; 9 bases are shared with TRBD1. The CDR3 sequence is 15 residues long. Germline CDR1 SEHNR, CDR2 FQNEAQ (reference sequence). The CDR3 region is CAGSPRRDRALSYTF. CDR3 sequence (DNA): TGTGCCGGCAGCCCTCGCCGGGACAGGGCGCTAAGCTACACCTTC.

The genes are TRBV30 and TRBJ1-2; D gene unclear. V lost 3 bases to trimming and J lost 7 bases, with 9 bases between them. The CDR3 contains 11 residues. Germline V gene lookup returns CDR1 GTSNPN and CDR2 SVGIG (reference sequence). The CDR3 nucleotides read TGTGCCTGGAGAGTTGAAAGTGGCTACACCTTC. Protein sequence: CAWRVESGYTF. Variable domain in full (rest from reference TRBV30 and TRBJ1-2): SQTIHQWPATLVQPVGSPLSLECTVEGTSNPNLYWYRQAAGRGLQLLFYSVGIGQISSEVPQNLSASRPQDRQFILSSKKLLLSDSGFYLCAWRVESGYTFGSGTRLTVV.

The J gene is TRBJ2-4, the V gene TRBV7-3, with 9 bases fitting TRBD1. V shed 3 bases and J 7 bases; nucleotides not matched to a gene: 1. CDR3 size: 13 residues. The germline CDR1 and CDR2 sequences are SGHTA and FQGTGA. The CDR3 bases are TGTGCCAGCAGCTTCGGGACAGGGAACATTCAGTACTTC. This translates into CASSFGTGNIQYF.

This rearrangement joins TRBV2 to TRBJ2-3; no clear D. Germline values: CDR1 SNHLY, CDR2 FYNNEI. V was trimmed by 1 base and J by 4 bases, leaving 6 bases between them. CDR3 length equals 13 residues. CDR3 nucleotide sequence: TGTGCCAGCAGTGAAGTGGTGGCAGATACGCAGTATTTT. This translates into CASSEVVADTQYF.

In DNA, the CDR3 is TGCGCCAGCAGCTTGGAAGCCCCCTCCTACGAGCAGTACTTC. The encoded protein is CASSLEAPSYEQYF. The J gene is TRBJ2-7, the V gene TRBV5-1; no clear D gene. CDR3 length equals 14 residues. The V end was cut by 0 bases, the J end by 0 bases, with 7 bases between. Per the germline V gene, CDR1 is SGHRS and CDR2 is YFSETQ.

This chain connects TRBV29-1 to TRBJ2-1; possible D gene TRBD1, 6 bases. V lost 7 bases and J 9 bases, leaving 16 bases between the germline ends. Germline V CDR1 and CDR2: SQVTM, ANQGSEA. This CDR3 has 12 amino acids. The CDR3 DNA follows: TGCAGCGCCTGGACTGGGGGCCGTGAGCAGTTCTTC. Translating gives CSAWTGGREQFF.

Ten or more counts support this clone. V and J are TRBV5-1 and TRBJ1-1, with a weak D call TRBD1 (5 bases). Germline V gene sequence: CDR1 SGHRS, CDR2 YFSETQ. V lost 1 base and J 4 bases, leaving 11 bases between the germline ends. The CDR3 runs to 14 residues. CDR3: CASSLTGGSTEAFF. CDR3 sequence (DNA): TGCGCCAGCAGCTTGACAGGAGGTAGCACTGAAGCTTTCTTT.

The chain combines TRBV6-1 with TRBJ1-2; D ambiguous. Trimming stripped 8 bases from V and 1 base from J, with 23 bases between. Per the germline V gene, CDR1 is MNHNS and CDR2 is SASEGT. This CDR3 is 17 amino acids long. In nucleotides, the CDR3 is TGTGCCAGCGGCGAAGGGCGGAGGAGCGGCCTTAACTATGGCTACACCTTC. Translating gives CASGEGRRSGLNYGYTF.

This clone has only one observation. This sequence joins TRBV18 and TRBJ1-5; 11 bases line up with TRBD1. The CDR3 has 16 amino acids. V was clipped by 3 bases and J by 4 bases; unmatched bases: 5. Germline V gene data show CDR1 as KGHSH and CDR2 as LQKENI. In DNA form, the CDR3 reads TGTGCCAGCTCACCGCGGGGACAGGGGGGGAATCAGCCCCAGCATTTT. Translation: CASSPRGQGGNQPQHF.

The chain carries TRBV11-3 and TRBJ2-1; maybe TRBD1 (5 bases). V lost 4 bases, J lost 3 bases, and 10 bases lay in between. The CDR3 loop spans 14 amino acids. The V gene's germline CDR1 is SGHNT and CDR2 YENEEA. DNA for the CDR3: TGTGCCAGCAGCTCTGACAGTTTCTACAATGAGCAGTTCTTC. Its protein is CASSSDSFYNEQFF. The full variable domain, in which reference TRBV11-3 and TRBJ2-1 provide the parts outside the CDR3, is EAGVVQSPRYKIIEKKQPVAFWCNPISGHNTLYWYLQNLGQGPELLIRYENEEAVDDSQLPKDRFSAERLKGVDSTLKIQPAELGDSAVYLCASSSDSFYNEQFFGPGTRLTVL.